The 15 T cell receptor beta chains below all came from one sample that was sequenced in a study of blood T cell repertoires in COVID-19. Assay used: immunoSEQ multiplex PCR; TCRdb lists only in-frame clones, some missing. The sample records about 240,000 clones, more than 75% being singletons. Sequences were obtained from PBMCs or T cells enriched from blood (not recorded which). The receptors come from a middle-aged woman with acute COVID-19.

The CDR3 DNA sequence: TGTGCCAGCAGCCTCGGACTGATGAACACTGAAGCTTTCTTT. Residues: CASSLGLMNTEAFF. V usage is TRBV25-1 and J usage is TRBJ1-1, with D unresolved. V was cut by 6 bases and J by 0 bases, with 11 bases left in between. This CDR3 comprises 14 residues. In germline, CDR1 is MGHDK, CDR2 SYGVNS.

The chain combines TRBV4-1 with TRBJ1-5; TRBD1 agrees at 8 bases. Germline CDR1 MGHRA, CDR2 YSYEKL. Trimming at V came to 1 base and at J to 0 bases, leaving 11 bases not matched to a gene. There are 19 residues in the CDR3. CDR3: CASSQGDRGTRASNQPQHF. The DNA of the CDR3 is TGCGCCAGCAGCCAAGGAGACAGGGGAACCAGGGCTAGCAATCAGCCCCAGCATTTT.

The chain has TRBV5-4 and TRBJ2-1, with D possibly TRBD2 on 6 matching bases. The CDR3 loop spans 15 amino acids. Germline-derived CDR1 and CDR2 are SGHNT and YYREEE (reference sequence). V lost 1 base, J lost 7 bases, and 15 bases lay in between. The CDR3 region has the DNA TGTGCCAGCAGCTTGAGTGGGAGGCCGAGTAATGAGCAGTTCTTC. Translating gives CASSLSGRPSNEQFF.

The J gene is TRBJ1-2, the V gene TRBV4-1; D is perhaps TRBD1 (5 bases). The CDR3 covers 15 residues. CDR1 and CDR2 from the germline V gene are MGHRA and YSYEKL. V shed 4 bases and J shed 4 bases, with 16 bases lying between them. CDR3: CASSPGFGAIYGYTF. The DNA of the CDR3 is TGCGCCAGCAGCCCAGGTTTTGGGGCAATCTATGGCTACACCTTC.

The V call is TRBV5-1, the J call TRBJ2-2; 8 nucleotides match TRBD1. This CDR3 has 16 amino acids. The germline V gene has CDR1 SGHRS and CDR2 YFSETQ. V lost 4 bases, J lost 0 bases, and 5 bases stayed unmatched. CDR3 in DNA: TGCGCCAGCAGCGACGGACAGGGAACGAACACCGGGGAGCTGTTTTTT. This sequence encodes CASSDGQGTNTGELFF.

This chain joins TRBV24-1 and TRBJ2-3; TRBD2 matches 10 bases. V was pared by 4 bases and J by 4 bases, with 4 bases of the junction left unmatched. CDR1 and CDR2 from the germline V gene are KGHDR and SFDVKD. The CDR3 sequence is 15 residues long. As DNA, the CDR3 is TGTGCCACCAGTGACCTAGCGGGAGAGGCAGATACGCAGTATTTT. Translation: CATSDLAGEADTQYF.

The genes are TRBV18 and TRBJ2-5, with D maybe TRBD1 (5 bases). This CDR3 has 14 amino acids. Germline values: CDR1 KGHSH, CDR2 LQKENI. V dropped 0 bases and J dropped 2 bases, with 7 bases sitting between them. CDR3 sequence (DNA): TGTGCCAGCTCACCACCGTCAGGGCAAGAGACCCAGTACTTC. This codes for CASSPPSGQETQYF.

V usage is TRBV5-1 and J usage is TRBJ1-2; 10 bases match TRBD1. The V and J ends lost 4 bases and 7 bases, in that order; junction bases with no gene match: 10. This CDR3 region has 15 residues. Germline CDR1 and CDR2: SGHRS and YFSETQ. CDR3 sequence (DNA): TGCGCCAGCAGCCGAATTCCCGGGACAGGGGTTGGCTACACCTTC. It translates to CASSRIPGTGVGYTF.

This chain uses TRBV4-1 with TRBJ2-1; 9 nucleotides align to TRBD1. CDR3 length: 16 residues. V gave up 5 bases and J gave up 5 bases; unmatched junction bases: 10. Per germline, CDR1 MGHRA and CDR2 YSYEKL. The CDR3, as DNA: TGCGCCAGCAGCGGCCTCGGGACAGGGATAAACAATGAGCAGTTCTTC. It encodes CASSGLGTGINNEQFF.

The rearrangement links TRBV11-1 to TRBJ2-3; D perhaps matches TRBD1 (6 bases). The CDR3 spans 15 residues. V lost 2 bases and J 2 bases, leaving 11 bases between the germline ends. From germline, CDR1 is SGHAT and CDR2 FQDESV (reference sequence). CDR3 sequence: CASSLSGQSTDTQYF. The CDR3 DNA reads TGTGCCAGCAGCTTATCCGGACAGTCCACAGATACGCAGTATTTT.

This chain connects TRBV5-6 to TRBJ1-4; 7 positions match TRBD1. The CDR3 runs to 15 residues. Germline CDR1 is SGHDT and CDR2 is YYEEEE. The junction had 6 bases not matched to a gene; V was cut back by 4 bases and J by 3 bases. CDR3 in amino acids: CASSATGRPNEKLFF. In DNA, the CDR3 is TGTGCCAGCAGCGCGACAGGGAGGCCTAATGAAAAACTGTTTTTT.

This clone turned up a few times. The gene calls are TRBV3-1 (or the pseudogene TRBV3-2) and TRBJ1-1; possible D gene TRBD1, 5 bases. The CDR3 contains 12 residues. Germline V gene lookup returns CDR1 LGHDT and CDR2 YNNKEL (reference sequence). Trimming took 8 bases from V and 4 from J, leaving 11 bases between them. CDR3 protein: CASGTLPTEAFF. The CDR3 DNA sequence: TGTGCCAGCGGGACTTTACCCACTGAAGCTTTCTTT.

The chain combines TRBV12-5 with TRBJ2-5; 7 nucleotides align to TRBD1. Germline assignment: CDR1 LGHNT and CDR2 FRNRAP. This CDR3 is built from 16 residues. V gave up 5 bases and J gave up 2 bases; unmatched junction bases: 11. The DNA of the CDR3 is TGTGCTAGTGGTAGATCAGCCGGGACAGAACAAGAGACCCAGTACTTC. Its translation is CASGRSAGTEQETQYF.

The rearrangement uses TRBV19 and TRBJ1-4; 10 bases match TRBD1. Trimming removed 3 bases from V and 6 bases from J; junction bases left unmatched: 1. The CDR3 is 14 amino acids. Germline-derived CDR1 and CDR2 are LNHDA and SQIVND (reference sequence). The CDR3 bases are TGTGCCAGTAGTATGGGGACAGGGGATGAAAAACTGTTTTTT. It translates to CASSMGTGDEKLFF.

The V and J genes are TRBV19 and TRBJ2-1; 12 bases align to TRBD2. The J segment lost 3 bases and the V segment lost 3 bases, leaving 3 bases of the junction unmatched. The CDR3 extends over 16 amino acids. CDR1 is LNHDA and CDR2 is SQIVND in the germline V gene (reference sequence). The CDR3 DNA sequence: TGTGCCAGTAGTATCTCGACTAGCGGGAGCTACAATGAGCAGTTCTTC. Amino acids: CASSISTSGSYNEQFF.